Below, 8 T cell receptor beta chains from the same sample are listed, as sequenced in a study of blood T cell repertoires in COVID-19 (dated by TCRdb to the early 2020s). Library preparation was by the immunoSEQ multiplex PCR assay. TCRdb re-hosts the immuneACCESS table, in-frame sequences only. Its copies lack some clones; in the studies checked, an unresolved V gene accounts for under half of them, and the cause for the rest is not known. In all, the sample holds 95,000 to 110,000 clones, and more than 80% of those were seen once. More than 10% of the sample lies in the top ten. Sequenced input: peripheral blood. These TCRs come from a human donor in a cohort sampled during active COVID-19.

The J gene is TRBJ2-1, the V gene TRBV18; D ambiguous. Trimming took off 3 bases at V and 6 bases at J, with 12 bases between the two ends. CDR1 and CDR2 from the germline V gene are KGHSH and LQKENI. CDR3 size: 14 residues. CDR3 region: CASSPTGFGNEQFF. CDR3 DNA sequence: TGTGCCAGCTCACCGACTGGGTTTGGCAATGAGCAGTTCTTC.

The gene calls are TRBV5-1 and TRBJ1-2, with 10 bases fitting TRBD1. Germline V gene sequence: CDR1 SGHRS, CDR2 YFSETQ. V lost 4 bases to trimming and J lost 6 bases; unmatched junction nucleotides: 9. The CDR3 is 15 residues long. The CDR3: CASSHRQGAINGYTF. The CDR3 nucleotides read TGCGCCAGCAGCCACCGACAGGGGGCGATCAATGGCTACACCTTC.

V is TRBV6-1 and J is TRBJ1-5; 10 bases line up with TRBD1. Trimming took 4 bases from V and 1 from J; bases not matched to a gene: 10. CDR1 MNHNS and CDR2 SASEGT come from the germline V gene. CDR3 length: 18 amino acids. The CDR3 here is CASSGPWTGGESNQPQHF. In DNA form, the CDR3 reads TGTGCCAGCAGTGGACCCTGGACAGGGGGAGAAAGCAATCAGCCCCAGCATTTT.

The V call is TRBV18, the J call TRBJ2-7, with 11 positions matching TRBD1. Looked up from germline, CDR1 is KGHSH and CDR2 is LQKENI. The CDR3 has 15 amino acids. V lost 0 bases and J lost 2; bases outside the gene matches: 0. The CDR3 sequence is CASSPPGQGAYEQYF. The CDR3 region has the DNA TGTGCCAGCTCACCACCGGGACAGGGGGCCTACGAGCAGTACTTC.

The chain carries TRBV5-1 and TRBJ2-5; 8 bases match TRBD1. The CDR3 runs 15 residues. The V gene's germline CDR1 is SGHRS and CDR2 YFSETQ. J lost 5 bases, V lost 0 bases, and 6 bases had no gene match. As DNA, the CDR3 is TGCGCCAGCAGCTTGGCCGCAGGGGGCACGGAGACCCAGTACTTC. Protein: CASSLAAGGTETQYF.

This clone was seen a handful of times. The chain links TRBV5-6 to TRBJ1-4; no reliable D call. Germline V lookup: CDR1 SGHDT, CDR2 YYEEEE. The V and J ends lost 3 bases and 8 bases respectively, with 23 bases between them. This CDR3 region has 17 residues. The CDR3 DNA follows: TGTGCCAGCAGCTACCAAACTACCCCGAGAGGGAACGAAAAACTGTTTTTT. It is translated as CASSYQTTPRGNEKLFF.

The chain recombines TRBV2 with TRBJ1-2, with no clear D. V lost 2 bases and J lost 4, with 8 bases in between. The CDR3 spans 13 residues. The germline CDR1 and CDR2 sequences are SNHLY and FYNNEI. The CDR3 coding sequence is TGTGCCAGCAGTGAACGGGGAGTCTATGGCTACACCTTC. Its translation: CASSERGVYGYTF.

The rearrangement joins TRBV18 to TRBJ1-1, with 7 bases lining up with TRBD1. Germline V gene sequence: CDR1 KGHSH, CDR2 LQKENI. The CDR3 length is 15 residues. Trimming at V came to 1 base and at J to 0 bases, leaving 2 bases not matched to a gene. The CDR3 reads CASSPLQGVNTEAFF. The CDR3 coding sequence is TGTGCCAGCTCACCACTTCAGGGGGTGAACACTGAAGCTTTCTTT.